The text below deals with one T cell receptor (beta chain). Its specific antigen is unknown. No per-base quality is available; no much larger clone lies one base away. The data are from a study of blood T cell repertoires in COVID-19 (TCRdb year 2020). Background for the entire study: Samples from collaborators originated in the United States, Italy and Spain and spanned both the acute and convalescent phases of COVID-19. The sample metadata nearly always contained a de-identified subject ID, COVID-19 status, age in years and sex. Samples came from the ongoing ImmuneRACE study (first 160 participants) plus 1,254 subjects from 6 global collaborators. The dataset comprised deeply sampled blood TCRbeta repertoires from subjects exposed to, actively infected with, or recovered from COVID-19. A freely available public database, intended as a resource for researchers studying the immune response to SARS-CoV-2, is where the repertoires were released. The prospective study material was composed of cDNA or gDNA derived from T cells, B-cell-depleted T cells, or PBMCs. Where HLA class I and class II types were available, the types were taken from metadata supplied by the sample provider, not from assay-based typing. General study outcomes and caveats: How much clinical and demographic metadata was included differed by source and by participant, and the metadata was provided uncurated.

CDR1 and CDR2, looked up from the germline V gene, are SGHRS and YFSETQ. V loses 0 bases of germline sequence and J loses 0 bases, and the interval between the two ends is 9 bases. The CDR3 has 15 amino acids, counting the end cysteine and phenylalanine. The read is trimmed to its CDR3 DNA, 45 bases read in frame from base 1. Collaborating institutions collected whole blood in K2EDTA tubes following their own protocols. For TCRbeta analysis, collaborators shipped samples as frozen whole blood, isolated PBMCs, or DNA extracted from either of those sample types. The immunoSEQ Assay, a bias-controlled multiplex PCR, was used to amplify TCRbeta CDR3 regions from genomic DNA. The authors processed their data as follows. The number of nucleated cells in each sample was estimated from the amplification of reference gene primers within the assay. To quantify the absolute abundance of each unique TCRbeta CDR3 rearrangement, sequence reads were collapsed and filtered. Productive Simpson clonality was computed per sample as the square root of Simpson's diversity index over productive rearrangements. The clones in this table, taken by TCRdb from immuneACCESS, are in-frame only. Not every clone is retained; where verified, under half of the shortfall comes from an unresolved V gene, and the cause of the rest is unknown. V and J calls plus clone size are reproduced from that table; the DNA served to infer D and trimming. The table for this sample lists some 68,000 clones; approximately 87% of them were counted only once. The ten largest clones add up to about 4.3% of the sample.

Sequencing input: peripheral blood. This receptor chain uses TRBV5-1 and TRBJ1-1; 5 matching bases give a weak D call of TRBD1. The source is a man in his forties or fifties with active COVID-19. The base sequence is TGCGCCAGCAGCTTGGACGGACACGTGAACACTGAAGCTTTCTTT. Protein translation: CASSLDGHVNTEAFF. Extended through the reference TRBV5-1 and TRBJ1-1 proteins, this CDR3 yields the full variable domain: KAGVTQTPRYLIKTRGQQVTLSCSPISGHRSVSWYQQTPGQGLQFLFEYFSETQRNKGNFPGRFSGRQFSNSRSEMNVSTLELGDSALYLCASSLDGHVNTEAFFGQGTRLTVV.